This T cell receptor (beta chain) was retrieved from a study of shared clonotypes between healthy human individuals. Study as a whole: A couple of female and a few male donors aged 18 to 49 were enrolled. Each donor contributed plates that comprised three CD4 naive, three CD4 memory, two CD8 naive and one CD8 memory. General study results and limits: It was observed that roughly 5.1% of naive CD4 clonotypes were shared across several donors.

Only in-frame clones appear in the TCRdb table, and some are missing; sequencing was by immunoSEQ multiplex PCR. The sample contains roughly 2.6 million clones, approximately 92% of which appear only once. Germline CDR1 reads ENHRY; CDR2 reads SYGVKD. J gave up 5 bases and V 10 bases, and 11 bases lay outside the gene matches. The CDR3 is made up of 13 amino acids. A CD45RA+ naive subset and a CD45RA-negative memory subset were split from CD4+ cells. In the case of this clone: Its antigen is not known.

The genes are TRBV10-3 and TRBJ2-7, with 7 bases lining up with TRBD2. The sample was naive CD4+ T cells sorted from blood. Subset defined: CD45RA+ positively selected. This TCR was sampled from a man aged 18 to 30 in good health. The CDR3 nucleotides are TGTGCCACCCATCGCGGGAGCGTCCACGAGCAGTACTTC. It specifies CATHRGSVHEQYF.